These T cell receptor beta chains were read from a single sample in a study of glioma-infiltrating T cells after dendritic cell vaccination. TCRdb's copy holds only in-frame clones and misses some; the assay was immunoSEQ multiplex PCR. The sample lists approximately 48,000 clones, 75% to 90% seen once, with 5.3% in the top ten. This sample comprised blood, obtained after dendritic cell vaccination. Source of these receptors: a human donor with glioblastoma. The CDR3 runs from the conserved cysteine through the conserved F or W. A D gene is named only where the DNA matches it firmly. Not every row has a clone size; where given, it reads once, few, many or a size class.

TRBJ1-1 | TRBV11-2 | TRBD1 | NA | TGTGCCAGCAGATCTACAGGGGGCCAGGCTTTCTTT | CASRSTGGQAFF
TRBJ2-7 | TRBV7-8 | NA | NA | TGTGCCAGCAGCGACTTATCCTACGAGCAGTACTTC | CASSDLSYEQYF
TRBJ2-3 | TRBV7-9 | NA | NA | TGTGCCAGCAGTTTAGACGGACTCAGCACAGATACGCAGTATTTT | CASSLDGLSTDTQYF
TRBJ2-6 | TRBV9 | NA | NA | TGTGCCAGCAGCGTCGATCAGTCAGGGGCTGGGGCCAACGTCCTGACTTTC | CASSVDQSGAGANVLTF
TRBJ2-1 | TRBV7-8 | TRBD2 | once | TGTGCCAGCAGCTTAGCTCTTACTAGCGGGAGCCCGTATTACAATGAGCAGTTCTTC | CASSLALTSGSPYYNEQFF
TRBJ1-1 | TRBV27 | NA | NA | TGTGCCAGCAGTTTAATTACCCCCCAGGGGATGAACACTGAAGCTTTCTTT | CASSLITPQGMNTEAFF
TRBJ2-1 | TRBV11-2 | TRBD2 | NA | TGTGCCAGCAGCCGGACTAGATACAATGAGCAGTTCTTC | CASSRTRYNEQFF
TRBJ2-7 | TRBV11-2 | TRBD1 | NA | TGTGCCAGCAGCTTACCGGGACAGGGGGCGTACGAGCAGTACTTC | CASSLPGQGAYEQYF
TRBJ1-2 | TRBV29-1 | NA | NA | TGCAGCGGCGGTAGCGGAAACTATGGCTACACCTTC | CSGGSGNYGYTF
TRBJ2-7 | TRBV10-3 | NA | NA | TGTGCCATCAGCCCGCCTATCGCGGAAGCCTACGAGCAGTACTTC | CAISPPIAEAYEQYF
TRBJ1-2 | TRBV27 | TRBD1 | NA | TGTGCCAGCAGTCCTCGGGACAGGGGTCCGGTGAGTGGCTACACCTTC | CASSPRDRGPVSGYTF
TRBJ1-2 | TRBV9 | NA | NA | TGTGCCAGCAGCGAACGGACAGCTAATGGCTACACCTTC | CASSERTANGYTF
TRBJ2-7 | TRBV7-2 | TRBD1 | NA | TGTGCCAGCAGCTTAGCAACAGGGGTCTACGAGCAGTACTTC | CASSLATGVYEQYF
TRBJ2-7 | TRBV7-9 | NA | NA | TGTGCCAGCAGCTCCCACCCAACAGAATACGCCTACGAGCAGTACTTC | CASSSHPTEYAYEQYF
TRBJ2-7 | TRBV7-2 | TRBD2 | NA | TGTGCCAGCAGCTTAGGGATTAGCGGGAGGGCCAAGCAGTACTTC | CASSLGISGRAKQYF
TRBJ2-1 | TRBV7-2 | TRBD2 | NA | TGTGCCAGCAGCTCACGGGGACTAGTTCTATTCTTC | CASSSRGLVLFF
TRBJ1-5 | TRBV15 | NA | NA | TGTGCCACCAGCAGATCAAGACTCCATCAGCCCCAGCATTTT | CATSRSRLHQPQHF
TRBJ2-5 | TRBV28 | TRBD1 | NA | TGTGCCAGCAGTTTTTGGGACAGGGGGCTTTTGGGAGAGACCCAGTACTTC | CASSFWDRGLLGETQYF
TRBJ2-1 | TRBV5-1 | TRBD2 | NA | TGCGCCAGCAGCCCCACCGGGACTAGCGGGGGCAGCTCCTACAATGAGCAGTTCTTC | CASSPTGTSGGSSYNEQFF
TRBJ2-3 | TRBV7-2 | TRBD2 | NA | TGTGCCAGCAGCATCCGACTAGCGGGATCCACAGATACGCAGTATTTT | CASSIRLAGSTDTQYF
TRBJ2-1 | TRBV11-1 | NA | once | TGTGCCAGCAGCTCAACGCCCGCGGGCCCCTACAATGAGCAGTTCTTC | CASSSTPAGPYNEQFF
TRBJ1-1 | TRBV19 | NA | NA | TGTGCCAGTAGTCCCCTAACAGTGCGGAACACTGAAGCTTTCTTT | CASSPLTVRNTEAFF
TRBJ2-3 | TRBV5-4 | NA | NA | TGTGCCAGCAGCTCCATAAGACAGTCCACAGATACGCAGTATTTT | CASSSIRQSTDTQYF